Included here is one T cell receptor (beta chain) sequence, with context. TCRdb keeps only in-frame clones here, not all; method: immunoSEQ multiplex PCR. The table records some 50,000 clones, 93% of them present only once. The data are from a study of blood T cell repertoires in COVID-19. About the research overall: COVID-19 samples from acute and convalescent phases originated in the United States, Italy and Spain. T cells, B-cell-depleted T cells, or PBMCs supplied cDNA or gDNA.

The CDR3 loop spans 14 amino acids. The trim removed 4 bases at V and 7 bases at J, leaving 5 bases unmatched. The germline gives CDR1 SGHRS, CDR2 YFSETQ. This TCR came from a man in his 60s with COVID-19, enrolled during active disease. Sequenced sample: peripheral blood. The V gene is TRBV5-1, the J gene TRBJ1-5, with TRBD1 identical over 10 bases. The CDR3 protein is CASSPTGGGQPQHF. CDR3 nucleotides: TGCGCCAGCAGCCCGACAGGGGGCGGACAGCCCCAGCATTTT.